This passage covers 18 T cell receptor beta chains from one sample sequenced in a study of human CD8 memory T cell subsets (dated by TCRdb to 2020 to 2021). Sequencing was carried out with a NextSeq 550. A Human TCR Profiling Kit was used to prepare UMI-labeled 5' RACE TCRbeta libraries. The reads, reprocessed by TCRdb, yield one row per CDR3 protein sequence and no DNA. This sample's table contains several thousand distinct CDR3 sequences. Clones ranked in the top ten supply approximately 30% of the sample. Source material: CD8+ effector memory T cells (TEM) sorted from PBMCs. What the cell subset or site label conveys for this sample: effector memory CD8 T cells, CCR7- CD45RO+ CD95+. The receptor source for this set is a human donor in good health.

According to its frequency, this clonotype is medium-sized. The chain recombines TRBV6-5 with TRBJ2-7; TCRdb's assignment of TRBD1 cannot be checked, as there is no DNA. From germline, CDR1 is MNHEY and CDR2 SVGAGI. The CDR3 extends over 16 amino acids. The chain's CDR3 is CASSEYPDRGGYEQYF.

The V and J genes are TRBV18 and TRBJ1-4; TCRdb selects TRBD1, and the lack of DNA leaves this call unchecked. The germline V gene has CDR1 KGHSH and CDR2 LQKENI. The CDR3 loop spans 16 amino acids. The CDR3 loop reads CASSGTEGWLYEKLFF.

This clonotype ranks as medium-sized in terms of frequency. The V call is TRBV29-1, the J call TRBJ2-7; absent DNA, TCRdb's TRBD2 call cannot be checked. Germline V gene sequence: CDR1 SQVTM, CDR2 ANQGSEA. This CDR3 is 17 amino acids long. CDR3: CSVEGTSGRRSSYEQYF.

This chain joins TRBV4-1 and TRBJ2-3; lacking DNA, the TRBD2 call made by TCRdb goes unchecked. Germline V gene sequence: CDR1 MGHRA, CDR2 YSYEKL. CDR3 length equals 15 residues. The CDR3 is CASSQGRGHTDTQYF.

The J gene is TRBJ2-7, the V gene TRBV11-3. Germline-derived CDR1 and CDR2 are SGHNT and YENEEA. The CDR3 consists of 16 residues. CDR3 region: CASSLWGGQDSYEQYF.

The chain joins TRBV7-2 to TRBJ2-6; TCRdb gives TRBD1 as the D gene, but with no DNA this cannot be confirmed. The CDR3 contains 17 residues. Looked up from germline, CDR1 is SGHTA and CDR2 is FQGNSA. CDR3 residues: CASSRRGTASGANVLTF.

The V and J genes are TRBV19 and TRBJ1-1; no DNA is available, so the TRBD1 call from TCRdb remains unchecked. Germline assignment: CDR1 LNHDA and CDR2 SQIVND (reference sequence). This CDR3 comprises 13 residues. CDR3 sequence reads: CASSQQGHTEAFF.

V is TRBV20-1 and J is TRBJ2-7; TCRdb names TRBD2, which stays unverified in the absence of DNA. Germline CDR1 is DFQATT and CDR2 is SNEGSKA (reference sequence). The CDR3 runs 16 residues. CDR3 residues: CSARATTSGDSYEQYF.

This rearrangement joins TRBV11-2 to TRBJ2-1; TCRdb's D call of TRBD1 is untestable without DNA. CDR3 length equals 15 residues. Germline assignment: CDR1 SGHAT and CDR2 FQNNGV. The CDR3 loop is CASSLDLSSGTEQFF.

This clonotype is deemed large by its frequency. The J gene is TRBJ1-5, the V gene TRBV19; TCRdb indicates TRBD1, and absent DNA this call remains unverified. Germline V gene lookup returns CDR1 LNHDA and CDR2 SQIVND (reference sequence). This CDR3 comprises 15 residues. CDR3 sequence reads: CASSIDEGGRQPQHF.

The chain links TRBV6-1 to TRBJ2-1; TCRdb names TRBD2, which stays unverified in the absence of DNA. CDR1 and CDR2 from the germline V gene are MNHNS and SASEGT. This CDR3 comprises 16 residues. CDR3 protein: CASSPISGVGDNEQFF.

The rearrangement joins TRBV7-8 to TRBJ1-2; TCRdb calls TRBD1, which cannot be checked without DNA. The CDR3 runs 14 residues. Germline values: CDR1 SGHVS, CDR2 FQNEAQ. The CDR3 loop is CASSPDRDYYGYTF.

The chain combines TRBV5-4 with TRBJ2-5; TCRdb returns TRBD2, unconfirmable since there is no DNA. The CDR3 sequence is 15 residues long. CDR1 and CDR2 (germline): SGHNT, YYREEE (reference sequence). CDR3 protein: CASSLWTSGQETQYF.

V usage is TRBV7-2 and J usage is TRBJ2-7. In germline, CDR1 is SGHTA, CDR2 FQGNSA. This CDR3 has 12 residues. This CDR3 is CASSFLPYEQYF.

The chain employs TRBV28 and TRBJ1-5. This CDR3 is 14 amino acids long. Germline CDR1 MDHEN, CDR2 SYDVKM. CDR3 amino acids: CASRPAGINQPQHF.

This clonotype ranks as large in terms of frequency. The chain uses TRBV20-1 and TRBJ2-7; TCRdb returns TRBD1, unconfirmable since there is no DNA. CDR3 length equals 13 residues. Germline assignment: CDR1 DFQATT and CDR2 SNEGSKA (reference sequence). The CDR3 sequence: CSAKDGVDHEQYF.

V and J are TRBV4-1 and TRBJ2-1; the D call of TRBD2 rests on TCRdb alone, since no DNA is present to check it. The germline CDR1 and CDR2 sequences are MGHRA and YSYEKL. The CDR3 length is 14 residues. The CDR3 loop reads CASSQAAGVNEQFF.

This clonotype shows up as medium-sized by frequency. The chain links TRBV29-1 to TRBJ1-3; the TRBD1 assignment by TCRdb is unverifiable without DNA. The CDR3 length is 15 residues. Germline V lookup: CDR1 SQVTM, CDR2 ANQGSEA. The CDR3 region is CSVEDPEGAGNTIYF.